Each of the 21 T cell receptor beta chains below was sequenced from the same sample in a study of shared clonotypes between healthy human individuals. Assay: immunoSEQ multiplex PCR; the TCRdb copy retains only in-frame clones and omits some. Of about 1 million clones listed, under 80% are singletons. The sequencing sample was made of memory CD4+ T cells sorted from blood. The subset is: CD45RA-negative fraction. Receptor source: a man younger than 35 in good health.

V gene TRBV29-1 combines with J gene TRBJ1-6; 7 bases match TRBD1. The V gene end was trimmed by 6 bases and the J gene end by 4 bases; junction bases not matched to a gene: 15. The CDR3 runs 17 residues. Germline lookup yields CDR1 SQVTM and CDR2 ANQGSEA. DNA for the CDR3: TGCAGCGTGCCGGGGACAGAGAAAACCCTTTATAATTCACCCCTCCACTTT. Residues: CSVPGTEKTLYNSPLHF.

This chain joins TRBV12-5 and TRBJ2-1, with D possibly matching TRBD2 (6 bases). Germline V gives CDR1 LGHNT, CDR2 FRNRAP. Trimming removed 0 bases from V and 9 bases from J, with 27 bases in between. The CDR3 loop spans 19 amino acids. DNA for the CDR3: TGTGCTAGTGGTTTGGTACAGATAGTCAGGACTACAATGTCGGGTGAGCAGTTCTTC. Translating gives CASGLVQIVRTTMSGEQFF.

The chain recombines TRBV9 with TRBJ1-3; D perhaps matches TRBD1 (6 bases). Germline CDR1 reads SGDLS; CDR2 reads YYNGEE. Trimming took 4 bases from V and 0 from J, leaving 14 bases between them. The CDR3 totals 16 residues. For the CDR3, the DNA is TGTGCCAGCAGCAGATCGACAGGCAGCTCTGGAAACACCATATATTTT. Its translation is CASSRSTGSSGNTIYF.

The genes are TRBV4-1 and TRBJ2-5; maybe TRBD1 (6 bases). CDR1 MGHRA and CDR2 YSYEKL come from the germline V gene. Trimming removed 4 bases from V and 5 bases from J, with 11 bases in between. The CDR3 loop spans 13 amino acids. The CDR3 DNA reads TGCGCCAGCAGCCTACAGGGCAGTGAGACCCAGTACTTC. Its protein product is CASSLQGSETQYF.

This clone was observed at least ten times. The V gene is TRBV9, the J gene TRBJ1-2; 8 positions match TRBD1. With 3 bases clipped from V and 5 bases from J, the junction kept 9 bases outside the gene matches. Germline V gene data show CDR1 as SGDLS and CDR2 as YYNGEE. The CDR3 extends over 15 amino acids. The CDR3 loop reads CASSAGQGPLYGYTF. The CDR3 DNA is TGTGCCAGCAGCGCCGGACAGGGTCCCCTTTATGGCTACACCTTC.

The chain carries TRBV18 and TRBJ2-5, with D possibly matching TRBD1 (6 bases). V lost 2 bases and J lost 7, with 17 bases in between. Germline assignment: CDR1 KGHSH and CDR2 LQKENI. The CDR3 is 15 residues long. The CDR3 DNA reads TGTGCCAGCTCACCATCGACAGGAACCCTTGGGACCCAGTACTTC. Translated, it gives CASSPSTGTLGTQYF.

This clone was found once. This probably arose from a read error, given a far larger clone one base away. The chain recombines TRBV7-2 with TRBJ2-1, with a tentative D call TRBD2 (6 bases). The CDR3 is 12 residues long. V was trimmed by 5 bases and J by 6 bases, leaving 8 bases between them. The germline gives CDR1 SGHTA, CDR2 FQGNSA. The chain's CDR3 is CASSRGINEQFF. The CDR3 nucleotides read TGTGCCAGCAGCCGGGGGATCAATGAGCAGTTCTTC.

The chain combines TRBV6-6 with TRBJ2-7; 8 nucleotides agree with TRBD1. The CDR3 runs to 15 residues. Per the germline V gene, CDR1 is MNHNY and CDR2 is SVGAGI (reference sequence). After removal of 5 bases from V and 0 bases from J, the junction contained 6 bases not matched to a gene. The CDR3 DNA reads TGTGCCAGCAGTAACGGACAGGGTCTCTCCTACGAGCAGTACTTC. Translated: CASSNGQGLSYEQYF.

On this clone: Other DNA sequences in this specimen translate into the identical CDR3. The V gene is TRBV19, the J gene TRBJ2-7, with TRBD1 identical over 11 bases. J was trimmed by 0 bases and V by 3 bases; bases with no gene match: 1. CDR3 length equals 15 residues. CDR1 and CDR2 (germline): LNHDA, SQIVND (reference sequence). CDR3 DNA: TGTGCCAGTAGTATCGGGACAGGGGGCTCCTACGAGCAGTACTTC. Protein sequence: CASSIGTGGSYEQYF.

The gene calls are TRBV19 and TRBJ2-2; tentatively, D is TRBD2 (6 bases). The germline V gene has CDR1 LNHDA and CDR2 SQIVND (reference sequence). V was pared by 0 bases and J by 4 bases, with 15 bases between. This CDR3 has 17 amino acids. For the CDR3, the DNA is TGTGCCAGTAGTATAGAATTGTCTGGGGGGACCACCGGGGAGCTGTTTTTT. It translates to CASSIELSGGTTGELFF.

The chain has TRBV18 and TRBJ2-6, with D unclear. The CDR3 is 13 residues long. CDR1 is KGHSH, CDR2 LQKENI, per germline. Trimming cost V 3 bases and J 4 bases, with 4 bases left between them. CDR3 residues: CASSPGGANVLTF. CDR3 nucleotides: TGTGCCAGCTCACCGGGGGGGGCCAACGTCCTGACTTTC.

The J gene is TRBJ1-2, the V gene TRBV5-5; maybe TRBD1 (5 bases). CDR3 length: 14 amino acids. V was cut by 0 bases and J by 4 bases, with 10 bases left in between. Germline-derived CDR1 and CDR2 are SGHKS and YYEKEE (reference sequence). The CDR3 loop is CASSLEDRSYGYTF. For the CDR3, the DNA is TGTGCCAGCAGCTTGGAAGACAGATCCTATGGCTACACCTTC.

This rearrangement joins TRBV7-9 to TRBJ2-5; 12 nucleotides agree with TRBD2. The CDR3 sequence is 15 residues long. Trimming removed 1 base from V and 4 bases from J; junction bases left unmatched: 1. Per germline, CDR1 SEHNR and CDR2 FQNEAQ (reference sequence). CDR3 DNA sequence: TGTGCCAGCAGCTTAGGGACTAGCGGGGTAGAGACCCAGTACTTC. Translating it yields CASSLGTSGVETQYF.

The CDR3, as DNA: TGTGCCAGCTCTAGGGGACAGGGAGTGGATGAGCAGTTCTTC. Its translation is CASSRGQGVDEQFF. V gene TRBV18 combines with J gene TRBJ2-1, with 9 bases that match TRBD1. This CDR3 contains 14 residues. V lost 6 bases and J lost 8; bases outside the gene matches: 8. CDR1 is KGHSH, CDR2 LQKENI, per germline.

CDR3 residues: CASSLALNEQFF. CDR3 nucleotide sequence: TGCGCCAGCAGCTTGGCCCTGAATGAGCAGTTCTTC. The chain links TRBV5-1 to TRBJ2-1, with D unclear. Per germline, CDR1 SGHRS and CDR2 YFSETQ. V gave up 0 bases and J gave up 7 bases, with 5 bases separating them. The CDR3 is 12 amino acids.

This clone was counted once. This chain uses TRBV6-5 with TRBJ1-1, with D possibly matching TRBD1 (5 bases). Trimming removed 5 bases from V and 1 base from J, with 8 bases in between. The CDR3 has 13 amino acids. Germline loops: CDR1 MNHEY, CDR2 SVGAGI. CDR3 in amino acids: CASSKRGNTEAFF. Written as DNA, the CDR3 is TGTGCCAGCAGTAAGAGGGGGAACACTGAAGCTTTCTTT.

V is TRBV18 and J is TRBJ2-5; D gene unclear. CDR3 length: 12 amino acids. CDR1 is KGHSH, CDR2 LQKENI, per germline. V lost 5 bases and J lost 5, with 9 bases in between. The CDR3 nucleotides read TGTGCCAGCTCAAACGGGCGGGAGACCCAGTACTTC. Protein: CASSNGRETQYF.

The chain couples TRBV18 to TRBJ2-7; the match to TRBD1 covers 8 bases. After removal of 3 bases from V and 7 bases from J, the junction contained 8 bases not matched to a gene. The germline V gene encodes CDR1 KGHSH and CDR2 LQKENI. This CDR3 is 14 amino acids long. The CDR3 DNA sequence: TGTGCCAGCTCACCGGACAGGGCCTTGGGGGAGCAGTACTTC. Translated: CASSPDRALGEQYF.

There are many counts of this clone. This chain joins TRBV5-1 and TRBJ2-4; TRBD2 is a possible D gene (6 bases). In germline, CDR1 is SGHRS, CDR2 YFSETQ. This CDR3 region has 16 residues. V lost 4 bases and J lost 0, with 14 bases in between. The CDR3 reads CASSPSPGGAKNIQYF. The DNA for the CDR3 is TGCGCCAGCAGCCCGAGTCCCGGGGGAGCCAAAAACATTCAGTACTTC.

J is TRBJ2-7 and V is TRBV5-5, with a tentative D call TRBD2 (5 bases). V was trimmed by 4 bases and J by 4 bases, leaving 21 bases between them. Looked up from germline, CDR1 is SGHKS and CDR2 is YYEKEE (reference sequence). The CDR3 is 16 amino acids. CDR3 DNA: TGTGCCAGCAGCATCGGGGTCAGCGCCAAACCTTACGAGCAGTACTTC. Translating it yields CASSIGVSAKPYEQYF.

The rearrangement uses TRBV5-4 and TRBJ1-2, with 9 bases that match TRBD1. The V gene's germline CDR1 is SGHNT and CDR2 YYREEE (reference sequence). V shed 4 bases, J shed 8 bases, and the junction held 15 bases outside the gene matches. This CDR3 is built from 16 residues. The CDR3 nucleotides read TGTGCCAGCAGCATGGCTAACCGGGACAGGGAGGGCGGCTACACCTTC. Encoded protein: CASSMANRDREGGYTF. Looking up the rest from reference TRBV5-4 and TRBJ1-2 gives the full variable domain: ETGVTQSPTHLIKTRGQQVTLRCSSQSGHNTVSWYQQALGQGPQFIFQYYREEENGRGNFPPRFSGLQFPNYSSELNVNALELDDSALYLCASSMANRDREGGYTFGSGTRLTVV.